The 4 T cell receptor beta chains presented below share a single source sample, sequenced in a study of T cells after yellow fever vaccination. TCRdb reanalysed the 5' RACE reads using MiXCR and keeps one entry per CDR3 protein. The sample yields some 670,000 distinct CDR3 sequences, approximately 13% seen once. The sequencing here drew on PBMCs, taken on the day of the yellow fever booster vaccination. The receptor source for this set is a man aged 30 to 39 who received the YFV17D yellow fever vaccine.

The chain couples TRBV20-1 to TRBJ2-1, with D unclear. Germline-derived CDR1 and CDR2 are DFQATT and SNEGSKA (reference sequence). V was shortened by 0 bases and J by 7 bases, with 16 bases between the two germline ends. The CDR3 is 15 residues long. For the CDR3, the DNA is TGCAGTGCTAGAGATTTCGGGCCCTCTAAGAATGAGCAGTTCTTC. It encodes CSARDFGPSKNEQFF.

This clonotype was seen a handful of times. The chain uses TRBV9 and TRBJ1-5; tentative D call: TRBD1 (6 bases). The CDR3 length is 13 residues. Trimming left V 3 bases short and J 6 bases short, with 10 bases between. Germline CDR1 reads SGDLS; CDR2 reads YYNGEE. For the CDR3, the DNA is TGTGCCAGCAGCGCAGGGGAACTTCAGCCCCAGCATTTT. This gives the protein CASSAGELQPQHF.

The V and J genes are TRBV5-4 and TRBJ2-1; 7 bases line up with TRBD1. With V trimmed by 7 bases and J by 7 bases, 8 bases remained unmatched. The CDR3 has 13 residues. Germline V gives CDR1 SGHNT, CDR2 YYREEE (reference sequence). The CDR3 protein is CASDRAGGNEQFF. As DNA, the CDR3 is TGTGCCAGCGACAGGGCTGGCGGAAATGAGCAGTTCTTC. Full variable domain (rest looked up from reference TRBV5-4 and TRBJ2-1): ETGVTQSPTHLIKTRGQQVTLRCSSQSGHNTVSWYQQALGQGPQFIFQYYREEENGRGNFPPRFSGLQFPNYSSELNVNALELDDSALYLCASDRAGGNEQFFGPGTRLTVL.

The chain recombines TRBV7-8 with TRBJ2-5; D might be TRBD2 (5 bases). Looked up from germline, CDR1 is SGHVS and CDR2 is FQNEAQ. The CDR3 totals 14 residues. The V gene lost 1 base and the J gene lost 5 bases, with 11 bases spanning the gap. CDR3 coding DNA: TGTGCCAGCAGCTTAGACGGCGGGTTTGAGACCCAGTACTTC. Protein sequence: CASSLDGGFETQYF.